The rows below give T cell receptor beta chains drawn from one sample of a study of blood T cell repertoires in COVID-19. Profiled with immunoSEQ multiplex PCR; TCRdb holds only in-frame clones, not every one. The sample shows approximately 100,000 clones, roughly four fifths of them seen only once. The source material was peripheral blood. All receptors come from a man between 70 and 80 years old with active or convalescent COVID-19. The CDR3 runs from the conserved cysteine through the conserved F or W. The D gene is left open where the match is weak. Some rows mark clone size as missing; the rest say once, few, many or name a class of expanded clone.

v_call	d_call	j_call	clone_size	cdr3_aa	cdr3_nt
TRBV19	.	TRBJ1-2	.	CASRATETGYGYTF	TGTGCCAGTAGGGCCACCGAGACAGGCTATGGCTACACCTTC
TRBV15	.	TRBJ2-2	.	CATSRDRVAGELFF	TGTGCCACCAGCAGAGATCGGGTCGCCGGGGAGCTGTTTTTT
TRBV7-9	.	TRBJ1-1	.	CASSLASQATEAFF	TGTGCCAGCAGCTTAGCGAGTCAGGCCACTGAAGCTTTCTTT
TRBV2	TRBD1	TRBJ1-1	.	CASSLLTGGDEAFF	TGTGCCAGCAGCCTTCTGACAGGGGGGGATGAAGCTTTCTTT
TRBV19	.	TRBJ2-1	once	CASSRNYRVGNEQFF	TGTGCCAGTAGTAGAAACTACAGGGTTGGGAATGAGCAGTTCTTC
TRBV18	.	TRBJ1-2	.	CASSPLSPGGATNYGYTF	TGTGCCAGCTCACCACTAAGCCCGGGGGGAGCTACTAACTATGGCTACACCTTC
TRBV7-3	TRBD1	TRBJ2-1	.	CASSHNPGTGSYNEQFF	TGTGCCAGCAGCCATAACCCCGGGACAGGGTCCTACAATGAGCAGTTCTTC
TRBV11-2	.	TRBJ2-1	.	CASTDLRGREQFF	TGTGCCAGCACCGACCTGAGAGGGCGGGAGCAGTTCTTC
TRBV5-1	.	TRBJ1-2	.	CASSLEGPWGYTF	TGCGCCAGCAGCTTGGAGGGGCCCTGGGGCTACACCTTC
TRBV5-4	TRBD2	TRBJ2-1	.	CASSEIRTSGGNEQFF	TGTGCCAGCAGCGAAATACGGACTAGCGGAGGGAATGAGCAGTTCTTC
TRBV5-4	.	TRBJ2-1	.	CASGEGGSSYNEQFF	TGTGCCAGCGGGGAGGGGGGGAGCTCCTACAATGAGCAGTTCTTC
TRBV13	.	TRBJ1-3	.	CASSSLLGATGRNTIYF	TGTGCCAGCAGCTCACTCCTGGGGGCGACAGGTCGAAACACCATATATTTT
TRBV11-3	TRBD1	TRBJ2-5	.	CASSSGGETQYF	TGTGCCAGCAGCTCAGGGGGAGAGACCCAGTACTTC
TRBV15	.	TRBJ1-5	few	CATSSLPGSNQPQHF	TGTGCCACCAGCAGCTTGCCCGGGAGCAATCAGCCCCAGCATTTT
TRBV10-3	.	TRBJ2-2	.	CAISEGKGGTGELFF	TGTGCCATCAGTGAGGGCAAGGGGGGGACCGGGGAGCTGTTTTTT
TRBV24-1	.	TRBJ2-3	.	CATSGWGVDTQYF	TGTGCCACCAGCGGATGGGGGGTAGATACGCAGTATTTT
TRBV5-6	TRBD2	TRBJ2-7	.	CASSWGLAGGLNEQYF	TGTGCCAGCAGCTGGGGACTAGCGGGAGGTTTAAACGAGCAGTACTTC
TRBV27	TRBD1	TRBJ2-5	.	CASRGDSPVETQYF	TGTGCCAGCCGTGGGGACAGTCCTGTGGAGACCCAGTACTTC
TRBV7-2	.	TRBJ2-1	.	CASSLYGGGDEQFF	TGTGCCAGCAGCTTATATGGCGGAGGGGATGAGCAGTTCTTC
TRBV3-1/TRBV3-2	.	TRBJ1-3	once	CASSQGDAGGNTIYF	TGTGCCAGCAGCCAAGGGGATGCAGGGGGAAACACCATATATTTT
TRBV5-1	TRBD1	TRBJ2-1	.	CASSGTGPGYEQFF	TGCGCCAGCAGCGGGACAGGGCCGGGGTATGAGCAGTTCTTC
TRBV5-1	TRBD1	TRBJ1-5	once	CASSSGQGDNQPQHF	TGCGCCAGCAGTTCTGGACAGGGAGACAATCAGCCCCAGCATTTT
TRBV20-1	.	TRBJ1-4	once	CSARTPHTLFF	TGCAGTGCGAGGACACCCCATACTCTGTTTTTT
TRBV6-5	TRBD1	TRBJ1-1	few	CASSSHDTGAEAFF	TGTGCCAGCAGTTCGCATGATACAGGGGCTGAAGCTTTCTTT
TRBV5-5	.	TRBJ1-2	few	CASSFGRDYGYTF	TGTGCCAGCAGCTTTGGGCGGGACTATGGCTACACCTTC
TRBV6-1	.	TRBJ2-6	.	CASSDGGGGGANVLTF	TGTGCCAGCAGTGATGGGGGGGGCGGTGGGGCCAACGTCCTGACTTTC
TRBV11-2	TRBD2	TRBJ2-3	.	CASSLRLIAGEPSTDTQYF	TGTGCCAGCAGCTTAAGGTTAATAGCGGGGGAACCAAGCACAGATACGCAGTATTTT
TRBV28	.	TRBJ1-5	.	CASSLWAQGDQPQHF	TGTGCCAGCAGTTTATGGGCACAGGGAGATCAGCCCCAGCATTTT
TRBV30	.	TRBJ1-1	.	CAWLSFTEAFF	TGTGCCTGGTTGTCGTTCACTGAAGCTTTCTTT
TRBV18	.	TRBJ1-4	.	CASSQQAGELFF	TGTGCCAGCTCTCAACAAGCAGGGGAACTGTTTTTT